This T cell receptor beta chain emerged from a study of T cell repertoires in cytomegalovirus infection. The study's findings and limits: Dominant in the ex vivo response were TCR beta clonotypes restricted by HLA-C and specific for CMV.

Remarks on this clonotype: Its antigen is not known.

Germline lookup yields CDR1 LNHDA and CDR2 SQIVND (reference sequence). V was shortened by 8 bases and J by 0 bases, with 14 bases between the two germline ends. The CDR3 runs 15 residues. TCRdb reprocessed the reads via MiXCR and lists one record per CDR3 protein. The sample lists under 850,000 distinct CDR3 sequences; approximately 40% were seen once. The chain carries TRBV19 and TRBJ1-5; D gene uncertain. The sequence came from a human donor in good health (CMV status not recorded). Some clones in this sample may be carry-over from other donors' samples. Sample: PBMCs. DNA of the CDR3: TGTGCCAGTCTCGCGCGAATTTCTAGCAATCAGCCCCAGCATTTT. Translating gives CASLARISSNQPQHF.